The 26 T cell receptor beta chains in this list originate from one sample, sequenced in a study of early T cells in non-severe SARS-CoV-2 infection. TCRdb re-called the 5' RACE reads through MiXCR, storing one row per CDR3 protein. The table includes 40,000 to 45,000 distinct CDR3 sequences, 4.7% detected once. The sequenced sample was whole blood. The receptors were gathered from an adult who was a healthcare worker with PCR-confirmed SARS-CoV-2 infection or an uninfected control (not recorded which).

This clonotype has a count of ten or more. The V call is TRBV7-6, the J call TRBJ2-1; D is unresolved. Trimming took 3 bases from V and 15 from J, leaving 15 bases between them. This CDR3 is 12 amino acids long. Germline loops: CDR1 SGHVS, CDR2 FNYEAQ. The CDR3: CASSFRTPEWFF. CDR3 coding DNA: TGTGCCAGCAGCTTCCGGACCCCGGAGTGGTTCTTC.

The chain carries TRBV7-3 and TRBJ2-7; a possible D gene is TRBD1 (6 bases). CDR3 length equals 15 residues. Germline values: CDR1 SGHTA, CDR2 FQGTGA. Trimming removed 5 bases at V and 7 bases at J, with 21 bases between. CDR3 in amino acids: CASSPHGQGTGEQYF. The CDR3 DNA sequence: TGTGCCAGCAGCCCCCATGGGCAGGGGACGGGGGAGCAGTACTTC.

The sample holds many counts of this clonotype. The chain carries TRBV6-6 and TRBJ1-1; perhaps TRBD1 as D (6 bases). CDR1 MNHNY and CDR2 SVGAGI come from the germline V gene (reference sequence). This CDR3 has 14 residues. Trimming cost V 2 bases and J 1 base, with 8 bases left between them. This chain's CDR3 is CASSYGTQNTEAFF. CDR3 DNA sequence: TGTGCCAGCAGTTACGGGACACAGAACACTGAAGCTTTCTTT.

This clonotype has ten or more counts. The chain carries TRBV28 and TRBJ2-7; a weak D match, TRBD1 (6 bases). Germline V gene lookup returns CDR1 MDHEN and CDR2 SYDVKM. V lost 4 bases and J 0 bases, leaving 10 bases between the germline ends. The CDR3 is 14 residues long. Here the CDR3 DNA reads TGTGCCAGCAGTTCACAGGGAATCTCCTACGAGCAGTACTTC. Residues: CASSSQGISYEQYF.

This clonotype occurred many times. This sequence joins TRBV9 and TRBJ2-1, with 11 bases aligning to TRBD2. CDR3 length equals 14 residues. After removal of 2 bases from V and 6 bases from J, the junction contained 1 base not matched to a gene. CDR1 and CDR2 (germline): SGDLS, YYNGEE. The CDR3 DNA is TGTGCCAGCAGCGTTAGCGGGGGGGCCAATGAGCAGTTCTTC. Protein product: CASSVSGGANEQFF.

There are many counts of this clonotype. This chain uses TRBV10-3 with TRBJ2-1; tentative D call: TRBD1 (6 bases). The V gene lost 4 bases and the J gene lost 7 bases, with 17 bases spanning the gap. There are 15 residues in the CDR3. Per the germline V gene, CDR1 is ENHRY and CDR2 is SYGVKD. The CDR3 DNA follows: TGTGCCATCAGTGCAGATCCGGGACATAAAAATGAGCAGTTCTTC. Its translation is CAISADPGHKNEQFF.

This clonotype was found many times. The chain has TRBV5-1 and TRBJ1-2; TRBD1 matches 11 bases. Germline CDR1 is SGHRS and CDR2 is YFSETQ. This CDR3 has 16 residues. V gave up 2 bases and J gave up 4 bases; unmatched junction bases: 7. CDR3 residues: CASSLEGTGGFYGYTF. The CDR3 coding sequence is TGCGCCAGCAGCTTAGAAGGGACAGGGGGTTTCTATGGCTACACCTTC.

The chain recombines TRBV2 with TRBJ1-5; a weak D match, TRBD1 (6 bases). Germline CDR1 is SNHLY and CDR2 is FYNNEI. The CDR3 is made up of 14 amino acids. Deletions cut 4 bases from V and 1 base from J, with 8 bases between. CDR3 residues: CASSVQGSNQPQHF. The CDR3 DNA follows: TGTGCCAGCAGTGTTCAGGGGAGCAATCAGCCCCAGCATTTT.

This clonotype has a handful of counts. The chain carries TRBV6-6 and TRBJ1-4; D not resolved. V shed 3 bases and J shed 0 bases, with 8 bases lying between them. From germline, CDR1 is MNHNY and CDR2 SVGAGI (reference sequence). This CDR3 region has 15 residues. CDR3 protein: CASSYGDATNEKLFF. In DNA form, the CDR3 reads TGTGCCAGCAGTTATGGTGACGCAACTAATGAAAAACTGTTTTTT.

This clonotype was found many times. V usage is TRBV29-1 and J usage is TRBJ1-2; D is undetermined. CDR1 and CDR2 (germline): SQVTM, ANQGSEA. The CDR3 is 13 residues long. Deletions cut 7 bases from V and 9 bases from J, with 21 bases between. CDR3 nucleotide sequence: TGCAGCGCAAAATTTGGGAAAACGGGTAGCTACACCTTC. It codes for CSAKFGKTGSYTF.

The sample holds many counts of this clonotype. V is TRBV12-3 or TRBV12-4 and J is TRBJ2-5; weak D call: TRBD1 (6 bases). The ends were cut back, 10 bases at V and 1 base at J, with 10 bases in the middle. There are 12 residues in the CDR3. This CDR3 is CATQQGQETQYF. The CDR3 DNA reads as TGTGCCACACAACAGGGCCAAGAGACCCAGTACTTC.

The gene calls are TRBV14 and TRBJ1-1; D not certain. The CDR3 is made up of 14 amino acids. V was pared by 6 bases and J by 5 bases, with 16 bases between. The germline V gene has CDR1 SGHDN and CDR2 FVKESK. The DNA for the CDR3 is TGTGCCAGCAGTCTGGACCCCAGCAGGACTGAAGCTTTCTTT. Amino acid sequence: CASSLDPSRTEAFF.

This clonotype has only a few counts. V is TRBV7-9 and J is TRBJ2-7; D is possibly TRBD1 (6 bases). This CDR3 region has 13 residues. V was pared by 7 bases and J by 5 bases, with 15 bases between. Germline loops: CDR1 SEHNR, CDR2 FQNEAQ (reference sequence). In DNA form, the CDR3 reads TGTGCCAGCACCGCACGGGACACCGACGAGCAGTACTTC. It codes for CASTARDTDEQYF.

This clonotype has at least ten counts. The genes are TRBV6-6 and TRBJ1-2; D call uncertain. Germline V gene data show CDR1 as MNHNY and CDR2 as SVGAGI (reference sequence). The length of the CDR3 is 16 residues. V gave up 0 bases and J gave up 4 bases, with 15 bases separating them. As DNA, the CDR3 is TGTGCCAGCAGTTACTCCCCTATGGGCAGGCTCTATGGCTACACCTTC. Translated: CASSYSPMGRLYGYTF.

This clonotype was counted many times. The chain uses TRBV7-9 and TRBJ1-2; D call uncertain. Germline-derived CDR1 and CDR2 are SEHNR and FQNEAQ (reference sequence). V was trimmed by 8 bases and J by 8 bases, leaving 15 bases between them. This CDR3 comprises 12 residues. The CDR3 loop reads CASAGGSAGYTF. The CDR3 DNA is TGTGCCAGCGCCGGAGGTTCTGCAGGCTACACCTTC.

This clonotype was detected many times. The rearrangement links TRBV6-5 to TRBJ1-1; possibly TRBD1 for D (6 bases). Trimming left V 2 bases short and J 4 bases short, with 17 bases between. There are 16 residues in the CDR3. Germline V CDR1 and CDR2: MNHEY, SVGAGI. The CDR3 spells CASSYEGGTGGTEAFF. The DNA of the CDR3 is TGTGCCAGCAGTTACGAAGGGGGAACGGGGGGCACTGAAGCTTTCTTT.

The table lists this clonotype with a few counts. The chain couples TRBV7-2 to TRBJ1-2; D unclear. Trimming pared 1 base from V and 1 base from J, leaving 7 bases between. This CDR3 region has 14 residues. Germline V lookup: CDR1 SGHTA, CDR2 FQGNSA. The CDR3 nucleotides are TGTGCCAGCAGCTTAGGTCAGATTAACTATGGCTACACCTTC. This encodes CASSLGQINYGYTF. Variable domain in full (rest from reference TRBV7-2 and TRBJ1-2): GAGVSQSPSNKVTEKGKDVELRCDPISGHTALYWYRQSLGQGLEFLIYFQGNSAPDKSGLPSDRFSAERTGGSVSTLTIQRTQQEDSAVYLCASSLGQINYGYTFGSGTRLTVV.

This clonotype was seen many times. For the CDR3, the DNA is TGTGCCAGCAGCCCAAAAGGGACTAGCGAACCCACAGATACGCAGTATTTT. The encoded protein is CASSPKGTSEPTDTQYF. The J gene is TRBJ2-3, the V gene TRBV7-6, with 10 nucleotides matching TRBD2. The germline CDR1 and CDR2 sequences are SGHVS and FNYEAQ. After removal of 5 bases from V and 2 bases from J, the junction contained 10 bases not matched to a gene. CDR3 length: 17 residues. The full variable domain, in which reference TRBV7-6 and TRBJ2-3 provide the parts outside the CDR3, is GAGVSQSPRYKVTKRGQDVALRCDPISGHVSLYWYRQALGQGPEFLTYFNYEAQQDKSGLPNDRFSAERPEGSISTLTIQRTEQRDSAMYRCASSPKGTSEPTDTQYFGPGTRLTVL.

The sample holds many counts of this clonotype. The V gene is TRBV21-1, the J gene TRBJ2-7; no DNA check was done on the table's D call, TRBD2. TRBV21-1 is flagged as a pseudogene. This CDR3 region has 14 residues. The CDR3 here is CASSKEAGGPEQYF. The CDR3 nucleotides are TGTGCCAGCAGCAAGGAAGCGGGAGGGCCCGAGCAGTACTTC.

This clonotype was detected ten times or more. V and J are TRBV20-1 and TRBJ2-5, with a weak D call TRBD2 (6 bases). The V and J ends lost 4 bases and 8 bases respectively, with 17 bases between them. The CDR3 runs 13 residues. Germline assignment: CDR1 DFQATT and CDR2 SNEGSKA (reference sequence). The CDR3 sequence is CSAMASVSETQYF. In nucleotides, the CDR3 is TGCAGTGCTATGGCTAGCGTATCCGAAACCCAGTACTTC.

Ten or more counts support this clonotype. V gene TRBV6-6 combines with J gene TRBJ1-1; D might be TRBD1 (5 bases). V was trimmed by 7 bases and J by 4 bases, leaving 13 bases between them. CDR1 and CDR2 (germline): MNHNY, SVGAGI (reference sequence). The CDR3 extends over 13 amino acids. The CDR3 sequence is CASTNSGATEAFF. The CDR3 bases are TGTGCCAGCACTAATAGCGGGGCCACTGAAGCTTTCTTT.

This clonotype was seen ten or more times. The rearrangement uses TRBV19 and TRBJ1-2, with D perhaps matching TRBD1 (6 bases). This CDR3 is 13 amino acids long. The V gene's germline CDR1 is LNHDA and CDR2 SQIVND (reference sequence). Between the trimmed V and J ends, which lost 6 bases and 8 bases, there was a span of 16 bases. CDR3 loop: CASRPQGLGGYTF. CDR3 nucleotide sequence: TGTGCCAGTAGACCCCAGGGGCTCGGGGGCTACACCTTC.

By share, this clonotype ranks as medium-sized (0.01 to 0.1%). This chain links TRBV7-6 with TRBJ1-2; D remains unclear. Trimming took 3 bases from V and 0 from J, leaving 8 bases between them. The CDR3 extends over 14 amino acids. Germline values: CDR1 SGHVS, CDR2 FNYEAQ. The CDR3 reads CASSFGPSNYGYTF. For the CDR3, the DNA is TGTGCCAGCAGCTTTGGACCGTCTAACTATGGCTACACCTTC.

CDR3: CASRDNYGYTF. CDR3 nucleotides: TGTGCCAGCAGGGACAACTATGGCTACACCTTC. The V gene is TRBV6-6, the J gene TRBJ1-2; no firm D call. Between the trimmed V and J ends, which lost 6 bases and 2 bases, there was a span of 4 bases. CDR3 length: 11 amino acids. Per the germline V gene, CDR1 is MNHNY and CDR2 is SVGAGI (reference sequence).

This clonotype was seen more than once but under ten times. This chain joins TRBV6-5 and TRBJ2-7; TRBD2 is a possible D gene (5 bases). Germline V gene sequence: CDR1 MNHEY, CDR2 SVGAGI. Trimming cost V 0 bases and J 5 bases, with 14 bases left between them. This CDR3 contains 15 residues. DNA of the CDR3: TGTGCCAGCAGTTACTCTCGGGCCAAGGAGGACGAGCAGTACTTC. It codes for CASSYSRAKEDEQYF.

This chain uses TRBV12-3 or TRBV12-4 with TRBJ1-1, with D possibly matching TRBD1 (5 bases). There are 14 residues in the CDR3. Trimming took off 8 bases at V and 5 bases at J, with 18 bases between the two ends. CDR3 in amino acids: CASGQQGTQTEAFF. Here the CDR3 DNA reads TGTGCCAGCGGCCAGCAGGGAACGCAGACTGAAGCTTTCTTT.